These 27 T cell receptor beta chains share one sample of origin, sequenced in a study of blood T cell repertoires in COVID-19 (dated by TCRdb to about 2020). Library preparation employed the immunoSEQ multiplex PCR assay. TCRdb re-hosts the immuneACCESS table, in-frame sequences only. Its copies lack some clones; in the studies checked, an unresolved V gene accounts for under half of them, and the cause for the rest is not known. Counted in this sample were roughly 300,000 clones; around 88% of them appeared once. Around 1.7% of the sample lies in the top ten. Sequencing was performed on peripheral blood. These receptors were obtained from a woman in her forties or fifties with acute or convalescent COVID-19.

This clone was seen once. CDR3: CAWTWGQGTQPQHF. CDR3 sequence (DNA): TGTGCCTGGACCTGGGGGCAGGGGACGCAGCCCCAGCATTTT. The chain has TRBV30 and TRBJ1-5; possibly TRBD1 for D (6 bases). In germline, CDR1 is GTSNPN, CDR2 SVGIG (reference sequence). The CDR3 totals 14 residues. The V and J ends lost 4 bases and 7 bases respectively, with 17 bases between them.

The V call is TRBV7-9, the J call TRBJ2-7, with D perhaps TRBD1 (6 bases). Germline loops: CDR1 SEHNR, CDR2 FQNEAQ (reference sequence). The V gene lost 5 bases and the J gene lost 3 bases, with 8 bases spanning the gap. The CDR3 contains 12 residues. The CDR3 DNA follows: TGTGCCAGCAGCCTACAGGGCTACGAGCAGTACTTC. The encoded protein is CASSLQGYEQYF.

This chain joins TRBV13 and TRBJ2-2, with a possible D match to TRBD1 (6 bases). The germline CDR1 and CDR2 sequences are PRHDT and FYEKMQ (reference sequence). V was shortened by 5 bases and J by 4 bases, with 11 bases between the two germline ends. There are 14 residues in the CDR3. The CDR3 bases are TGTGCCAGCAGCATCAACAGGGCCACCGGGGAGCTGTTTTTT. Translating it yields CASSINRATGELFF.

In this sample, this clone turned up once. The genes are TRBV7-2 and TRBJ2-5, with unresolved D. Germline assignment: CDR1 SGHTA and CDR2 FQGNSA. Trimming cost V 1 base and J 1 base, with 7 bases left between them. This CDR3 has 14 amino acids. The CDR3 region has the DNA TGTGCCAGCAGCTTAGGGCCCTCCCAAGAGACCCAGTACTTC. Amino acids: CASSLGPSQETQYF.

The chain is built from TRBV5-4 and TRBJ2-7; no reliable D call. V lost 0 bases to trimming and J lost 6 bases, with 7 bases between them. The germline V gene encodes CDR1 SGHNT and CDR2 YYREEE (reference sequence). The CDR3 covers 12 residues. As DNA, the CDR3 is TGTGCCAGCAGCTTGGCGAATAGCGAGCAGTACTTC. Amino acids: CASSLANSEQYF.

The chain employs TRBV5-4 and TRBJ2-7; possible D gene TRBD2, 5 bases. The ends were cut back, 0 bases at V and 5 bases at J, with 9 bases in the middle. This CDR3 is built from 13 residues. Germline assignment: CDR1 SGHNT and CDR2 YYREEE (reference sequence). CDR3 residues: CASSLGLADEQYF. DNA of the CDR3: TGTGCCAGCAGCTTGGGCCTAGCTGACGAGCAGTACTTC.

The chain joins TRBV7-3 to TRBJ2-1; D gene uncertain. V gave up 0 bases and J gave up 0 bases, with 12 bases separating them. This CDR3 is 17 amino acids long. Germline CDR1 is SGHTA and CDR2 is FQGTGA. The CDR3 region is CASSLTVAGHSYNEQFF. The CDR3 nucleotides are TGTGCCAGCAGCTTAACTGTAGCTGGTCACTCCTACAATGAGCAGTTCTTC. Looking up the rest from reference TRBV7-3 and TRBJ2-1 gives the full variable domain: GAGVSQTPSNKVTEKGKYVELRCDPISGHTALYWYRQSLGQGPEFLIYFQGTGAADDSGLPNDRFFAVRPEGSVSTLKIQRTERGDSAVYLCASSLTVAGHSYNEQFFGPGTRLTVL.

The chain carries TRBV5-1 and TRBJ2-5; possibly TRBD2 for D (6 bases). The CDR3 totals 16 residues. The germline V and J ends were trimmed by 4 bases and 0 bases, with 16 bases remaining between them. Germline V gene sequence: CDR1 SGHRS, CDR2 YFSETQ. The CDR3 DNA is TGCGCCAGCAGCCCCGTAGCGGACGGGTACCAAGAGACCCAGTACTTC. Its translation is CASSPVADGYQETQYF.

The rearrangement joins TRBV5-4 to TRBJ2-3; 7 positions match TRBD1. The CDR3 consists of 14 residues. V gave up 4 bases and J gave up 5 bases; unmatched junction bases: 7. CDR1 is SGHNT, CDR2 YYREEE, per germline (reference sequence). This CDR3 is CASSLVQGVDTQYF. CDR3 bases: TGTGCCAGCAGCCTCGTCCAGGGGGTAGATACGCAGTATTTT.

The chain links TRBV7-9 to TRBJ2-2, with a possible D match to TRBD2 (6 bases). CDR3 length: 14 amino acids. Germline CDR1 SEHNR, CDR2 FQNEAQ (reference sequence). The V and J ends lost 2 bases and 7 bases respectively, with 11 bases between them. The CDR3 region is CASSLWRGGGELFF. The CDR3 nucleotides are TGTGCCAGCAGCTTATGGAGGGGAGGCGGGGAGCTGTTTTTT.

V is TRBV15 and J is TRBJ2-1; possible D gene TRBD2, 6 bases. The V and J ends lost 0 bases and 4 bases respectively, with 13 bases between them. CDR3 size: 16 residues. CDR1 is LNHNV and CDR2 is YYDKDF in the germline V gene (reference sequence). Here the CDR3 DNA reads TGTGCCACCAGCAGAGATCGCGGTAGCGGATACAATGAGCAGTTCTTC. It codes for CATSRDRGSGYNEQFF.

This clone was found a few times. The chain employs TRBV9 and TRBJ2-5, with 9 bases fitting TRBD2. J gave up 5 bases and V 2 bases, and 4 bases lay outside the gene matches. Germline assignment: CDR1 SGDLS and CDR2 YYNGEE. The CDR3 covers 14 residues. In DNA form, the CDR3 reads TGTGCCAGCAGCGTCGGGACTAGCCGGGAGACCCAGTACTTC. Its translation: CASSVGTSRETQYF. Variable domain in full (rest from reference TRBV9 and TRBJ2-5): DSGVTQTPKHLITATGQRVTLRCSPRSGDLSVYWYQQSLDQGLQFLIQYYNGEERAKGNILERFSAQQFPDLHSELNLSSLELGDSALYFCASSVGTSRETQYFGPGTRLLVL.

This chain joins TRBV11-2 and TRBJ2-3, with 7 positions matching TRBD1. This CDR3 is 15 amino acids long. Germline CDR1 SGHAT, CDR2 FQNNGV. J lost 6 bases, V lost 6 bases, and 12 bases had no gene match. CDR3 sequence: CASSPTGTEPDTQYF. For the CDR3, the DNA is TGTGCCAGCAGTCCTACCGGGACAGAACCCGATACGCAGTATTTT.

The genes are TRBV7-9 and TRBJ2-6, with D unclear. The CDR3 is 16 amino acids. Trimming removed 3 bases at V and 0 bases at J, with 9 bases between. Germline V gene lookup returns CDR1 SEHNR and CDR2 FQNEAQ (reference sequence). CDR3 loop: CASSFSFSSGANVLTF. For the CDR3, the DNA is TGTGCCAGCAGCTTCAGTTTCAGCTCTGGGGCCAACGTCCTGACTTTC.

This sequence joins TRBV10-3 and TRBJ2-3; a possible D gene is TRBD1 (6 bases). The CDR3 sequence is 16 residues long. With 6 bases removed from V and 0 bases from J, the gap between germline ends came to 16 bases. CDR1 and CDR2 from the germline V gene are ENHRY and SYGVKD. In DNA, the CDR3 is TGTGCCATCAGGGACGGACAGACCCTTAGCACAGATACGCAGTATTTT. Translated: CAIRDGQTLSTDTQYF.

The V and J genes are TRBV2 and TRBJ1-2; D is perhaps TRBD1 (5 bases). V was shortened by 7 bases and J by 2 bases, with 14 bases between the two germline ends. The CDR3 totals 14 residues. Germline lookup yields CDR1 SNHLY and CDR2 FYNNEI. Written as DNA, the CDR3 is TGTGCCAGCATCCCGGTCGGGGGGAACTATGGCTACACCTTC. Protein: CASIPVGGNYGYTF.

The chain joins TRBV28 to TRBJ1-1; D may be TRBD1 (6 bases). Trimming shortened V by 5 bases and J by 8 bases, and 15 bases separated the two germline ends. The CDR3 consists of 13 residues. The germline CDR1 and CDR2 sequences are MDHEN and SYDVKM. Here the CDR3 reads CASSMTGTIEAFF. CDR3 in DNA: TGTGCCAGCAGTATGACCGGGACAATCGAAGCTTTCTTT.

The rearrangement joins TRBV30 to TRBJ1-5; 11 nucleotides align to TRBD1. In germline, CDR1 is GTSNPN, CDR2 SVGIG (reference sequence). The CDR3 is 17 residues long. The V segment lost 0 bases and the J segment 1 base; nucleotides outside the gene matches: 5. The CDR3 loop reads CAWSVDRGLRSNQPQHF. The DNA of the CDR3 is TGTGCCTGGAGTGTGGACAGGGGGCTTAGGAGCAATCAGCCCCAGCATTTT.

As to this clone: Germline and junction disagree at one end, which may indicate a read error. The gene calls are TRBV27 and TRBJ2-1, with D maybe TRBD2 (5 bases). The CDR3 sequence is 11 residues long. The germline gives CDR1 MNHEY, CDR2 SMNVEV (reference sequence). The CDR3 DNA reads TGTGCCAGCAGTTTTAACGGGATCTGGGTCTTC. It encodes CASSFNGIWVF.

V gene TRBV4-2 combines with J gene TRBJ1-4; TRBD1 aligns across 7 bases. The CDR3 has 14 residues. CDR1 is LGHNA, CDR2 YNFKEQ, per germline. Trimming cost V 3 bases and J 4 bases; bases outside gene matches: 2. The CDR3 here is CASSHGTVNEKLFF. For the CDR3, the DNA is TGTGCCAGCAGCCACGGGACAGTTAATGAAAAACTGTTTTTT.

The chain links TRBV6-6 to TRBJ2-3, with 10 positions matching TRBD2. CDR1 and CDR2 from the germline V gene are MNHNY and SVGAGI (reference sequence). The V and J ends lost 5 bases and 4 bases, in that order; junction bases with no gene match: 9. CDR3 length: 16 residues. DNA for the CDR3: TGTGCCAGCAGTCCGCGAGCGGGAGGGCCAGCAGATACGCAGTATTTT. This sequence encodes CASSPRAGGPADTQYF.

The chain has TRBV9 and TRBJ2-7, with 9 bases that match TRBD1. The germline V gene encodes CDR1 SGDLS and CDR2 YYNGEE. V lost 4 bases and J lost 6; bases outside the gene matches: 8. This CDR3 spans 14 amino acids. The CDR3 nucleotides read TGTGCCAGCAGCATCGGACAGGGGATCGGCGAGCAGTACTTC. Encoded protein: CASSIGQGIGEQYF. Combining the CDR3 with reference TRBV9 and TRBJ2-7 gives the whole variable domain DSGVTQTPKHLITATGQRVTLRCSPRSGDLSVYWYQQSLDQGLQFLIQYYNGEERAKGNILERFSAQQFPDLHSELNLSSLELGDSALYFCASSIGQGIGEQYFGPGTRLTVT.

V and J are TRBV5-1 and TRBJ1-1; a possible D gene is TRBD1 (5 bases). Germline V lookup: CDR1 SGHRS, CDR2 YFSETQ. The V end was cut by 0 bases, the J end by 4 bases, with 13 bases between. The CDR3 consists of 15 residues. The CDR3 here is CASSLARGSGTEAFF. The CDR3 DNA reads TGCGCCAGCAGCTTGGCTAGGGGTTCGGGCACTGAAGCTTTCTTT.

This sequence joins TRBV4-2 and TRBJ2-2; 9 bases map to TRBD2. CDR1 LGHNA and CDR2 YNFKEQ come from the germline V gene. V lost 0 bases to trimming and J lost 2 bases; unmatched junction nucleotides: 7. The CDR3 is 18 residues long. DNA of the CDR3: TGTGCCAGCAGCCAAGAGGGATCTAGCGGGGCAAACACCGGGGAGCTGTTTTTT. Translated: CASSQEGSSGANTGELFF.

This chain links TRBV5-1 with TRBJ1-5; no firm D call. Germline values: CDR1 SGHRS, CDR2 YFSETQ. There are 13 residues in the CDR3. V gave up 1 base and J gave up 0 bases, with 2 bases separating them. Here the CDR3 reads CASSLRSNQPQHF. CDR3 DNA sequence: TGCGCCAGCAGCTTGCGTAGCAATCAGCCCCAGCATTTT.

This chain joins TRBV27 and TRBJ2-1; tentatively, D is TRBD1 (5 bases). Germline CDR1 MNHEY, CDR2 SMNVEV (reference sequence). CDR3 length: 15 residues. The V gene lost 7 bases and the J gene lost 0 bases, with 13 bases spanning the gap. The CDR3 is CASKGLGSSYNEQFF. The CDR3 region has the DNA TGTGCCAGCAAGGGGCTAGGCAGCTCCTACAATGAGCAGTTCTTC.

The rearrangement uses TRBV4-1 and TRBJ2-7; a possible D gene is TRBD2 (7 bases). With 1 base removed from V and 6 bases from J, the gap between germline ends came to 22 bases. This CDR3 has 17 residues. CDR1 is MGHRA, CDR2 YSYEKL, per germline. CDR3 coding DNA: TGCGCCAGCAGCCAAGTTCGGGTTTTGCGGGGAGGGGGCGAGCAGTACTTC. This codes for CASSQVRVLRGGGEQYF.